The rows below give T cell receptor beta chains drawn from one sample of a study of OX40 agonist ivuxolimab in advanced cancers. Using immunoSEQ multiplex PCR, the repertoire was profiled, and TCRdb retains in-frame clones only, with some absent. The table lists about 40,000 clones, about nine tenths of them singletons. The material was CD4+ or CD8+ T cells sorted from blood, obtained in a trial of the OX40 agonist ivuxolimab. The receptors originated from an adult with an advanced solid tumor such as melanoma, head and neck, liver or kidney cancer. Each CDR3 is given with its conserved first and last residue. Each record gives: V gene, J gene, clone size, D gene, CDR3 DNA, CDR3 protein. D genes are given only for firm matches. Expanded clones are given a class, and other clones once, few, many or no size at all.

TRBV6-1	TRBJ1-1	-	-	TGTGCCAGCCACGAGGTGCGCACTGAAGCTTTCTTT	CASHEVRTEAFF
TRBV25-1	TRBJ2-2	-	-	TGTGCCAGCAGTGGAGGGGGGGAGAACACCGGGGAGCTGTTTTTT	CASSGGGENTGELFF
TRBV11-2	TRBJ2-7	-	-	TGTGCCAGCAGCTTAGGATCCTCCAAGTACTTC	CASSLGSSKYF
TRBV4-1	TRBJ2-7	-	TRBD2	TGCGCCAGCAGCCAAGTAGCGGGAGGGGGCTCCTACGAGCAGTACTTC	CASSQVAGGGSYEQYF
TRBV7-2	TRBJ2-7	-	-	TGTGCCAGCAGCTTTGGCGGGGCGAACTACGAGCAGTACTTC	CASSFGGANYEQYF
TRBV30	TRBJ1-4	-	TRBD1	TGTGCCTGGAGTCCGGGACAGGGACCTGAAAAACTGTTTTTT	CAWSPGQGPEKLFF
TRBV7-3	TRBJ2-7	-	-	TGTGCCAGCAGCCCAATGGGAGGCCAGGACTACGAGCAGTACTTC	CASSPMGGQDYEQYF
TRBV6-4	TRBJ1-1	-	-	TGTGCCAGCATGGGGGGACCTTTGGACACTGAAGCTTTCTTT	CASMGGPLDTEAFF
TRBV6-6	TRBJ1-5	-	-	TGTGCCAGCAGTCGCGGAGCTAGCAATCAGCCCCAGCATTTT	CASSRGASNQPQHF
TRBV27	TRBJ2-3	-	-	TGTGCCAGCAGTTTAGGGGCGGGAAGCACAGATACGCAGTATTTT	CASSLGAGSTDTQYF
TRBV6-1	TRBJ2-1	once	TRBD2	TGTGCCAGCAGTGAGGGCGGGAGGGGTGAGCAGTTCTTC	CASSEGGRGEQFF
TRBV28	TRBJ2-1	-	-	TGTGCCAGCAGTTTTAACAGCGGAGGCTCCTACAATGAGCAGTTCTTC	CASSFNSGGSYNEQFF
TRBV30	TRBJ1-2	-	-	TGTGCCTGGGACGGAAACTATGGCTACACCTTC	CAWDGNYGYTF
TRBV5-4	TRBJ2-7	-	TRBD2	TGTGCCAGCAGCTTGGGTAGTCGACTAGCGGAGTACGAGCAGTACTTC	CASSLGSRLAEYEQYF
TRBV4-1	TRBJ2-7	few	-	TGCGCCAGCAGCCAAGATCGATACAGGGCCTCCTACGAGCAGTACTTC	CASSQDRYRASYEQYF
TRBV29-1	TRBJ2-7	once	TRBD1	TGCAGCGTTGGGCAGGGGGCCTACGAGCAGTACTTC	CSVGQGAYEQYF
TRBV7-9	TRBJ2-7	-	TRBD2	TGTGCCAGCAGTCCTACTAGCGGAGCTCCCTCCTACGAGCAGTACTTC	CASSPTSGAPSYEQYF
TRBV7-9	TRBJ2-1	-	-	TGTGCCAGCAGCCGAAGGAGTGGGGAGGTTCACAATGAGCAGTTCTTC	CASSRRSGEVHNEQFF
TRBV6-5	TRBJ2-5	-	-	TGTGCCAGCAGTTACGGGGGAGCAGATGAGACCCAGTACTTC	CASSYGGADETQYF
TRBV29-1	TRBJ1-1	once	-	TGCAGCGTTAACCCCTCGGGAGTTATGAACACTGAAGCTTTCTTT	CSVNPSGVMNTEAFF
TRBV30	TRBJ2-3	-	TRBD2	TGTGCCTGGAGTGTTAATAGCGGGAGTGATACGCAGTATTTT	CAWSVNSGSDTQYF
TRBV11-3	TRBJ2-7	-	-	TGTGCCAGCAGCTACCGGGACCGGCCCTACGAGCAGTACTTC	CASSYRDRPYEQYF
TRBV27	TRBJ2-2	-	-	TGTGCCAGCAGCCCAATAGTGGTACCCGGGGAGCTGTTTTTT	CASSPIVVPGELFF
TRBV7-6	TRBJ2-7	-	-	TGTGCCAGCAGCCAAACACGAGACGAGCAGTACTTC	CASSQTRDEQYF
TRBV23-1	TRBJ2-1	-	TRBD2	TGCGCCAGCAGTCAGTCCCTAGCGGGCCACAATGAGCAGTTCTTC	CASSQSLAGHNEQFF
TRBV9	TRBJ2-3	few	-	TGTGCCAGCAGCGTGGAGGGGACATTATACCCTCTCAGCACAGATACGCAGTATTTT	CASSVEGTLYPLSTDTQYF
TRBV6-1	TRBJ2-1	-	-	TGTGCCAGCAGCCGACCCTACAATGAGCAGTTCTTC	CASSRPYNEQFF
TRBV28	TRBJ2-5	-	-	TGTGCCAGCAACCCCGGGGAGGAGACCCAGTACTTC	CASNPGEETQYF
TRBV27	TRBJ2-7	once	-	TGTGCCAGCAGTTTCCGCGTAACCTACGAGCAGTACTTC	CASSFRVTYEQYF
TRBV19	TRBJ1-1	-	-	TGTGCCAGTAAAGGCTGGGGGCACACTGAAGCTTTCTTT	CASKGWGHTEAFF
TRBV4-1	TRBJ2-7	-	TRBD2	TGCGCCAGCAGCCAAGATATTCGGACTAGCTTCTCCTACGAGCAGTACTTC	CASSQDIRTSFSYEQYF
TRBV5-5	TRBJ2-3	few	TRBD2	TGTGCCAGCAGCTTGGTCTGGCCTAGCGGGGGTGTCACAGATACGCAGTATTTT	CASSLVWPSGGVTDTQYF
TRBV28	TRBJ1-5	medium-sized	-	TGTGCCAGCGAGGGCTGGAGCAATCAGCCCCAGCATTTT	CASEGWSNQPQHF
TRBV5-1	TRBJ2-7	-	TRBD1	TGCGCCAGCAGCGGAGACATGACAGGGTTCTACGAGCAGTACTTC	CASSGDMTGFYEQYF
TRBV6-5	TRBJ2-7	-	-	TGTGCCAGCAGTTACAACCGACGTTCCGAGCAGTACTTC	CASSYNRRSEQYF
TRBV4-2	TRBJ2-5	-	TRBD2	TGTGCCAGCAGCCCGGGGACTAGCGGTGACCAAGAGACCCAGTACTTC	CASSPGTSGDQETQYF
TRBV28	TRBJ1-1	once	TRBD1	TGTGCCAGCAGTCCACCCGGGACAGGGAGGACTGAAGCTTTCTTT	CASSPPGTGRTEAFF
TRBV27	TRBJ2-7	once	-	TGTGCCAGCAGTTTATTCCGAGGCTACGAGCAGTACTTC	CASSLFRGYEQYF
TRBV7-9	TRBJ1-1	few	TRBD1	TGTGCCAGCAGCTCCGTTGGGCAGGGGGACACTGAAGCTTTCTTT	CASSSVGQGDTEAFF
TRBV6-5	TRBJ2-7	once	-	TGTGCCAGCAGTTACTCGCTTTGGGACGAGCAGTACTTC	CASSYSLWDEQYF
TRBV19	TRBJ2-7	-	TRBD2	TGTGCCAGTAGTAGGACTAGCGGGAGGACCTACGAGCAGTACTTC	CASSRTSGRTYEQYF
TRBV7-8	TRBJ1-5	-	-	TGTGCCAGCAGCTCGTCCCCCTTTGAAGGGAGGCGCCAGCCCCAGCATTTT	CASSSSPFEGRRQPQHF
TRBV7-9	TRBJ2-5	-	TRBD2	TGTGCCAGCAGCTTAGTAGTTTTGATGCGGGAGGGCCTCTGGGAGACCCAGTACTTC	CASSLVVLMREGLWETQYF
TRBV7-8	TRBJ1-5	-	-	TGTGCCAGCAGCGTTGATTTGGAGCAGCCCCAGCATTTT	CASSVDLEQPQHF
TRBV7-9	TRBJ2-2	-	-	TGTGCCAGCAGCTTATCCGGCCGTCCCGGGGAGCTGTTTTTT	CASSLSGRPGELFF